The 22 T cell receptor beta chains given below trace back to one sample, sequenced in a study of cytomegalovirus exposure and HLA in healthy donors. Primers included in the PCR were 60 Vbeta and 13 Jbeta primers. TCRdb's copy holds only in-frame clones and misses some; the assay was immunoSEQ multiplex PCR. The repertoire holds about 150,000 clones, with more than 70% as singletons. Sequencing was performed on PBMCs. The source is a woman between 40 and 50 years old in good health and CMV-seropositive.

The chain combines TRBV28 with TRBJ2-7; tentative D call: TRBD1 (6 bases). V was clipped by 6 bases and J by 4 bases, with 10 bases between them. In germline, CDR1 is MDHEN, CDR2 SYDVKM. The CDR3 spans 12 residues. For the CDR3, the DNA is TGTGCCAGCAGAACAGGGAATTACGAGCAGTACTTC. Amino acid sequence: CASRTGNYEQYF.

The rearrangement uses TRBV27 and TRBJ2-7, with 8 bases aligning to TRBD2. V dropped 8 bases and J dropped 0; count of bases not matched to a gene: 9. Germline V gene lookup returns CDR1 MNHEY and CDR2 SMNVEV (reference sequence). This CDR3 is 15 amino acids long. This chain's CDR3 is CASAPLAGPSYEQYF. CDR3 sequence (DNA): TGTGCCAGCGCCCCGCTAGCGGGCCCCTCCTACGAGCAGTACTTC.

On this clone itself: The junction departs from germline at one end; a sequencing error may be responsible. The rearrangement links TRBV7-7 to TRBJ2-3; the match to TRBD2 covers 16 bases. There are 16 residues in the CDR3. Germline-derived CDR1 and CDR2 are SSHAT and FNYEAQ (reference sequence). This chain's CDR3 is CASSLGLAGGTDTQYF. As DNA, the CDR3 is TGTGCTAGCAGCTTGGGACTAGCGGGGGGGACAGATACGCAGTATTTT.

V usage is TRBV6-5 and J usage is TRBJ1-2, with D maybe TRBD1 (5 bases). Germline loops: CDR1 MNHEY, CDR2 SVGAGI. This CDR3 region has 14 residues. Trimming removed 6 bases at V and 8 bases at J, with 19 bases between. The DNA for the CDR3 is TGTGCCAGCAGGGAAGCAGGGTCTTCTTACGGCTACACCTTC. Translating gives CASREAGSSYGYTF.

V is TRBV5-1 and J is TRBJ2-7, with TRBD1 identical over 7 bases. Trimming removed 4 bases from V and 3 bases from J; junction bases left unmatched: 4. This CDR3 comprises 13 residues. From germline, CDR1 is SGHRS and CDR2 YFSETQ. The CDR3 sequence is CASSRQGSYEQYF. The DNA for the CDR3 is TGCGCCAGCAGCCGACAGGGAAGCTACGAGCAGTACTTC.

CDR3 in amino acids: CASRRGLGQGANTQYF. The CDR3 DNA follows: TGTGCCAGCAGGAGGGGGTTAGGGCAGGGGGCAAATACGCAGTATTTT. V and J are TRBV2 and TRBJ2-3; 8 nucleotides line up with TRBD1. The CDR3 covers 16 residues. Unmatched junction bases numbered 15, after V lost 6 bases and J lost 7 bases. Per germline, CDR1 SNHLY and CDR2 FYNNEI.

The CDR3 loop reads CASSSGGRLANVLTF. The CDR3 bases are TGTGCCAGCAGCTCGGGGGGTCGGTTGGCCAACGTCCTGACTTTC. The rearrangement joins TRBV7-2 to TRBJ2-6; 7 nucleotides line up with TRBD2. Looked up from germline, CDR1 is SGHTA and CDR2 is FQGNSA. The V segment lost 4 bases and the J segment 6 bases; nucleotides outside the gene matches: 6. The CDR3 contains 15 residues.

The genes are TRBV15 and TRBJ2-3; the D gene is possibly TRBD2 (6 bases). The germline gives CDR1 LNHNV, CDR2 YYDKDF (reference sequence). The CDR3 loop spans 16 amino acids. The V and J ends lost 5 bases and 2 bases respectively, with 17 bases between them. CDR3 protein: CATSSPLADNTDTQYF. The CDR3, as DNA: TGTGCCACCAGCTCTCCTTTAGCGGATAACACAGATACGCAGTATTTT.

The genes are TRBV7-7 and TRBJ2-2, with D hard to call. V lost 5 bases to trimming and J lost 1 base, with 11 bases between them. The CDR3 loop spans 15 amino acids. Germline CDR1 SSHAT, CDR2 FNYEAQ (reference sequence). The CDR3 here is CASSPRSGNTGELFF. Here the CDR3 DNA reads TGTGCCAGCAGCCCGAGGTCGGGGAACACCGGGGAGCTGTTTTTT.

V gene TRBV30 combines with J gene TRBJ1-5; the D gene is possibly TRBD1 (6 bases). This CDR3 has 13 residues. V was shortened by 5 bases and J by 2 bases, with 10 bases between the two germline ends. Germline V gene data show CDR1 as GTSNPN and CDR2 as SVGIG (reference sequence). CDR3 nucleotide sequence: TGTGCCTGGGGGGGCTCCCGCAATCAGCCCCAGCATTTT. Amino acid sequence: CAWGGSRNQPQHF. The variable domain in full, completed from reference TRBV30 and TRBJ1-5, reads SQTIHQWPATLVQPVGSPLSLECTVEGTSNPNLYWYRQAAGRGLQLLFYSVGIGQISSEVPQNLSASRPQDRQFILSSKKLLLSDSGFYLCAWGGSRNQPQHFGDGTRLSIL.

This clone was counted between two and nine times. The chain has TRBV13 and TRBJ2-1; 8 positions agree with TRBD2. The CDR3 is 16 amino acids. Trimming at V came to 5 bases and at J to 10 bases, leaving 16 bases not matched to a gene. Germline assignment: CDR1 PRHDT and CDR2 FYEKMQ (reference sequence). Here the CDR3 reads CASSLWIQREMGEQFF. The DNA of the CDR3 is TGTGCCAGCAGCCTGTGGATCCAGCGGGAGATGGGGGAGCAGTTCTTC.

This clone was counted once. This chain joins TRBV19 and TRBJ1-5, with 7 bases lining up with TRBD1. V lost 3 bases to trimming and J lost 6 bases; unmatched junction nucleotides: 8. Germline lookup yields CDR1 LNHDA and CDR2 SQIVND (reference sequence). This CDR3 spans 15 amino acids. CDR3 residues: CASSINKGAGQPQHF. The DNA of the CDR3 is TGTGCCAGTAGTATTAACAAGGGGGCTGGTCAGCCCCAGCATTTT.

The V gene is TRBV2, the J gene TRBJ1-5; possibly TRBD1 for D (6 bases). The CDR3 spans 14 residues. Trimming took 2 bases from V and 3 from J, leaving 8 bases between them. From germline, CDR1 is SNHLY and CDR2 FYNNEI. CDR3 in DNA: TGTGCCAGCAGTGAAAACAGGGCCAATCAGCCCCAGCATTTT. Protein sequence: CASSENRANQPQHF.

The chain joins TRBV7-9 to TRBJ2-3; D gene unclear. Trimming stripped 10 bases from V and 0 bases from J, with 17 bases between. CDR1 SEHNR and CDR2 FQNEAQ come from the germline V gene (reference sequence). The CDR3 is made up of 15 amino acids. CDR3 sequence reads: CATLFSRTSTDTQYF. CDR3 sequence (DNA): TGTGCCACCCTATTTAGCAGAACTAGCACAGATACGCAGTATTTT.

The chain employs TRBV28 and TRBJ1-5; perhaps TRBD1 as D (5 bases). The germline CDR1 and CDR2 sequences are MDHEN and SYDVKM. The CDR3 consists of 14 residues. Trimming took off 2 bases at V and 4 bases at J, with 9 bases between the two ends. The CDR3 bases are TGTGCCAGCAGTTTAAACCGGGGGAATCAGCCCCAGCATTTT. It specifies CASSLNRGNQPQHF.

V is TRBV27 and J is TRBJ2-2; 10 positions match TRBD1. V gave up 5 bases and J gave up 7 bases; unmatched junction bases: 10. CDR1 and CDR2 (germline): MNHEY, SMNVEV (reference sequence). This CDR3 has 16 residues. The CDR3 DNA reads TGTGCCAGCAGTCCGGGACAGGGGATGTATAACGGGGAGCTGTTTTTT. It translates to CASSPGQGMYNGELFF.

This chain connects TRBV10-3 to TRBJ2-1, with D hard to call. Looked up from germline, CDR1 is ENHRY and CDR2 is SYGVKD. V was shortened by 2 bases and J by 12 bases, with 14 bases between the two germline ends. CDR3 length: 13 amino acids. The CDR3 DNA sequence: TGTGCCATCAGTGAGATCTCCGACAACGGGCAGTTCTTC. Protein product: CAISEISDNGQFF.

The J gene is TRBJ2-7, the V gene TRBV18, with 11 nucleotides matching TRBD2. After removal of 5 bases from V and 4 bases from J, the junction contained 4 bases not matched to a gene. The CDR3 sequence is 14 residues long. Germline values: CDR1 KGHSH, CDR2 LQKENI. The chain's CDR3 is CASSEGTSGYEQYF. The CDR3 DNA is TGTGCCAGCTCAGAGGGGACTAGCGGATACGAGCAGTACTTC.

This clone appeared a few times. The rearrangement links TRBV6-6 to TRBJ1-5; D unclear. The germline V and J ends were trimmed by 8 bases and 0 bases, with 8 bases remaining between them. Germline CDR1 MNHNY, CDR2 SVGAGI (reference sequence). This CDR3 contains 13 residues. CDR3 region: CASGGDSNQPQHF. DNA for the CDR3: TGTGCCAGCGGCGGGGATAGCAATCAGCCCCAGCATTTT.

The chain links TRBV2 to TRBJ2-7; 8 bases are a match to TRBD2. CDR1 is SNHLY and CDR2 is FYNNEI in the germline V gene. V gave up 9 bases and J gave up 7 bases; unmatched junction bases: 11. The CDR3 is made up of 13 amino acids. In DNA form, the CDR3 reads TGTGCCAGTGCCCCGGGAGGGCCGGGGGAGCAGTACTTC. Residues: CASAPGGPGEQYF.

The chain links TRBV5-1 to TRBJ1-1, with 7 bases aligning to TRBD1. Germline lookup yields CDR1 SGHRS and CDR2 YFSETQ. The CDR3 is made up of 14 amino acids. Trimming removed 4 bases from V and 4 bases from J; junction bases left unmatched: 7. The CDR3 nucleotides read TGCGCCAGCAGCGGCAAGACAGGGATCACTGAAGCTTTCTTT. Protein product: CASSGKTGITEAFF. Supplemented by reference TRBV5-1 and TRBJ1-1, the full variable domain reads KAGVTQTPRYLIKTRGQQVTLSCSPISGHRSVSWYQQTPGQGLQFLFEYFSETQRNKGNFPGRFSGRQFSNSRSEMNVSTLELGDSALYLCASSGKTGITEAFFGQGTRLTVV.

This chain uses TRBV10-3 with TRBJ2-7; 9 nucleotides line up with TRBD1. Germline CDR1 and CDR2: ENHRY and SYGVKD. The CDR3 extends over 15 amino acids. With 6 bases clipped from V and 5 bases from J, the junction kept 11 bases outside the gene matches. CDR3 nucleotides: TGTGCCATCAGCCTCCCCGGGACAGGGATCCACGAGCAGTACTTC. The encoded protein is CAISLPGTGIHEQYF.